The source of this T cell receptor beta chain is a study of cytomegalovirus exposure and HLA in healthy donors. Study in general: The approximately 120 million unique TCR beta sequences, from roughly 170 million T cells, were found by an earlier analysis.

Of note for this clone: Its target is unknown.

Germline V gene sequence: CDR1 SGHNT, CDR2 YENEEA. This CDR3 is 13 amino acids long. The V end lost 0 bases, the J end lost 1 base, and 4 bases lay between the germline ends. It was with 60 Vbeta and 13 Jbeta primers that the PCR ran. The protocol was immunoSEQ multiplex PCR, while the TCRdb copy is restricted to in-frame clones and leaves out a portion. The sample gives some 180,000 clones, roughly 80% of which show up once; 3.4% is in the top ten. Study-wide results and limits: Analysis performed later showed TCR beta chains linked to HLA being more clonally expanded than equally common others. A previous analysis found most TCR beta V segments productive roughly 87% or roughly 30% of the time. Further analysis was carried out later, and it showed several of the most significant clusters appearing linked to common viral pathogens.

Sample: PBMCs. This rearrangement joins TRBV11-3 to TRBJ2-7; no definite D call. The clonotype originates from a man between 35 and 55 years old in good health and CMV-seropositive. This CDR3 is CASSLDQSYEQYF. Here the CDR3 DNA reads TGTGCCAGCAGCTTAGACCAGTCCTACGAGCAGTACTTC.